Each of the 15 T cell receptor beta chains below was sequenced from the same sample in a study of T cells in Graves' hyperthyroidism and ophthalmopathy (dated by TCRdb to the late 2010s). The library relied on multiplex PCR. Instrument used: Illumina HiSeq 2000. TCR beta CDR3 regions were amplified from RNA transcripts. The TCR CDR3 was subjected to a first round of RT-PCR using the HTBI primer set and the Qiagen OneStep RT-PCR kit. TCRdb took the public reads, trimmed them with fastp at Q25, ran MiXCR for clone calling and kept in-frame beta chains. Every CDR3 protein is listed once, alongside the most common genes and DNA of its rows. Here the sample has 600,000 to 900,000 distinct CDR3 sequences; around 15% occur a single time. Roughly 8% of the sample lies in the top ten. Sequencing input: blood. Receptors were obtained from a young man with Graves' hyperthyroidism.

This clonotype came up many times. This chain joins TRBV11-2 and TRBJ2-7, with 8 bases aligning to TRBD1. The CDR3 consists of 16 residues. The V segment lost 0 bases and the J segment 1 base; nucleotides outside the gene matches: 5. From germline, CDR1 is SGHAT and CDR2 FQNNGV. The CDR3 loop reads CASSLDGDRRSYEQYF. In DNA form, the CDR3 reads TGTGCCAGCAGCTTAGATGGGGACAGGAGATCCTACGAGCAGTACTTC.

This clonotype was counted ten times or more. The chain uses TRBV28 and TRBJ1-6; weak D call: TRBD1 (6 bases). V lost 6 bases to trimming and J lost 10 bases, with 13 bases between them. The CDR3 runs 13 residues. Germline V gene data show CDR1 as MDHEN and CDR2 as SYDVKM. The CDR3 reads CASRQGFKSPLHF. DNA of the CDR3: TGTGCCAGCAGACAGGGATTTAAATCACCCCTCCACTTT. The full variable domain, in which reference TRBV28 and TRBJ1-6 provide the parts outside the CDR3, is DVKVTQSSRYLVKRTGEKVFLECVQDMDHENMFWYRQDPGLGLRLIYFSYDVKMKEKGDIPEGYSVSREKKERFSLILESASTNQTSMYLCASRQGFKSPLHFGNGTRLTVT.

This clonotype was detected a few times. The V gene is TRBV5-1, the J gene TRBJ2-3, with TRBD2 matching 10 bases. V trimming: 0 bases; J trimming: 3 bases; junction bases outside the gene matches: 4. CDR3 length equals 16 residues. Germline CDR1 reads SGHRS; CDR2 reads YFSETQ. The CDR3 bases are TGCGCCAGCAGCTTGGTTTCTAGCGGGAGAACAGATACGCAGTATTTT. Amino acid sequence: CASSLVSSGRTDTQYF.

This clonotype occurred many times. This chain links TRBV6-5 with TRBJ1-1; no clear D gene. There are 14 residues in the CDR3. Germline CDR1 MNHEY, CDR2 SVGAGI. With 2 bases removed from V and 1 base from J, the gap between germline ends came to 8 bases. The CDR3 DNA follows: TGTGCCAGCAGTTACCAGACCGAGAACACTGAAGCTTTCTTT. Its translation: CASSYQTENTEAFF.

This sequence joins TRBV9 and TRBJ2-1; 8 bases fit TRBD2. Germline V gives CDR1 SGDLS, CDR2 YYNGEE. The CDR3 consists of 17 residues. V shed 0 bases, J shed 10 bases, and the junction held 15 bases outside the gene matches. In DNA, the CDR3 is TGTGCCAGCAGCGTAGAGGCAGGAACTAGCGGCCAAGGGGAGCAGTTCTTC. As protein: CASSVEAGTSGQGEQFF.

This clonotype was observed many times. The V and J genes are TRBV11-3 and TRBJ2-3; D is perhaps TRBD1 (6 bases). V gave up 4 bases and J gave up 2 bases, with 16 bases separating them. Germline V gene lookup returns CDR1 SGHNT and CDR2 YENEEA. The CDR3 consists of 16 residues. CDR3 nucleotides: TGTGCCAGCAGCTATAGTATCAGGGGATTCACAGATACGCAGTATTTT. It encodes CASSYSIRGFTDTQYF.

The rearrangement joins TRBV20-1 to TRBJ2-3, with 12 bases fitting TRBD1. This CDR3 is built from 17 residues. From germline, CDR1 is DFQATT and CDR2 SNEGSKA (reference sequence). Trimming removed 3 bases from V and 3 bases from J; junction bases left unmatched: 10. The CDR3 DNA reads TGCAGTGCTAGTAAAGTACCGGGACAGGGGGCAACAGATACGCAGTATTTT. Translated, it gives CSASKVPGQGATDTQYF.

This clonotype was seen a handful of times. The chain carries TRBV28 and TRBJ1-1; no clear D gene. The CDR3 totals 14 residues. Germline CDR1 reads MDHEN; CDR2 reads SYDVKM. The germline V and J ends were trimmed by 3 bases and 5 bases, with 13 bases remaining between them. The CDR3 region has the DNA TGTGCCAGCAGTTTCCGGCTGTGGCGGACTGAAGCTTTCTTT. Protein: CASSFRLWRTEAFF. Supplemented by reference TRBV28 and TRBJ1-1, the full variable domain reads DVKVTQSSRYLVKRTGEKVFLECVQDMDHENMFWYRQDPGLGLRLIYFSYDVKMKEKGDIPEGYSVSREKKERFSLILESASTNQTSMYLCASSFRLWRTEAFFGQGTRLTVV.

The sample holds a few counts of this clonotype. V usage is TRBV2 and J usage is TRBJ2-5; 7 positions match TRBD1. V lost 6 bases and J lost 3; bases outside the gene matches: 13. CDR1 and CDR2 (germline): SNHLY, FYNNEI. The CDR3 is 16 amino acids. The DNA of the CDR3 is TGTGCCAGCAGCGGCAGCCGGGACAGCCAAGAAGAGACCCAGTACTTC. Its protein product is CASSGSRDSQEETQYF.

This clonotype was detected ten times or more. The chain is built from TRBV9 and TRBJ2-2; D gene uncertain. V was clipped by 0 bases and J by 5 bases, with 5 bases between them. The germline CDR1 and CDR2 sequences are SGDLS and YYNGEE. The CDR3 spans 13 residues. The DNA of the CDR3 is TGTGCCAGCAGCGTAGTTGATACCGGGGAGCTGTTTTTT. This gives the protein CASSVVDTGELFF. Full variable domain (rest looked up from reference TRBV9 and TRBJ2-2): DSGVTQTPKHLITATGQRVTLRCSPRSGDLSVYWYQQSLDQGLQFLIQYYNGEERAKGNILERFSAQQFPDLHSELNLSSLELGDSALYFCASSVVDTGELFFGEGSRLTVL.

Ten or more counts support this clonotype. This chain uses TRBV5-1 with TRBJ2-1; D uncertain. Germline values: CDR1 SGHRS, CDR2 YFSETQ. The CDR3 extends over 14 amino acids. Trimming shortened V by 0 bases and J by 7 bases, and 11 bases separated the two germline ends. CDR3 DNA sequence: TGCGCCAGCAGCTTGGCCGATGGGTTGAATGAGCAGTTCTTC. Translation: CASSLADGLNEQFF.

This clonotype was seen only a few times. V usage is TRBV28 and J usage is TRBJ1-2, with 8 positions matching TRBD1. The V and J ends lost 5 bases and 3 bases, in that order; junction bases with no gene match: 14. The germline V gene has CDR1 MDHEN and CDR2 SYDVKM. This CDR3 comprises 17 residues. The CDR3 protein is CASSQTGTGVFDYGYTF. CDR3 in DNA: TGTGCCAGCAGTCAAACAGGGACAGGTGTTTTCGACTATGGCTACACCTTC.

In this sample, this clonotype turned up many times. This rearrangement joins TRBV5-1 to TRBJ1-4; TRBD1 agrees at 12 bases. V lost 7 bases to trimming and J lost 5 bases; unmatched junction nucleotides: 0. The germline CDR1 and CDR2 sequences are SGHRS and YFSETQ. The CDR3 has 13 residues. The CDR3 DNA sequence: TGCGCCAGCGGGACAGGGGGCAATGAAAAACTGTTTTTT. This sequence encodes CASGTGGNEKLFF.

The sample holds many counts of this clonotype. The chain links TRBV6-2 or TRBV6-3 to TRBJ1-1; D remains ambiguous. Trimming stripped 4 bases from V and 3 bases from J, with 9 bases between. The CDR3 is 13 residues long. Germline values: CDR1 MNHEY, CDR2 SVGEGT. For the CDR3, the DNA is TGTGCCAGCAGTTTGGGATTCTACACTGAAGCTTTCTTT. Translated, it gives CASSLGFYTEAFF.

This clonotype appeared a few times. The CDR3 loop is CAWSFEGGYTEAFF. The CDR3 coding sequence is TGTGCCTGGAGTTTTGAAGGGGGGTACACTGAAGCTTTCTTT. V gene TRBV30 combines with J gene TRBJ1-1; tentatively, D is TRBD1 (6 bases). Germline loops: CDR1 GTSNPN, CDR2 SVGIG (reference sequence). Between the trimmed V and J ends, which lost 2 bases and 3 bases, there was a span of 13 bases. CDR3 size: 14 residues.